What follows are 5 T cell receptor beta chains derived from one specimen sequenced in a study of cytotoxic CD8 clonotypes in ibrutinib-treated CLL (dated by TCRdb to the early 2020s). Receptors were amplified or captured by the immunoSEQ multiplex PCR assay. TCRdb stores this immuneACCESS table with in-frame sequences only. Part of the clones is absent; in the studies checked, under half of the shortfall reflects unresolved V genes, and no reason is known for the rest. The sample data list about 140,000 clones, and 75% to 85% of these were observed just once. The ten largest clones add up to about 7.4% of the sample. Source: PBMCs, taken after 36 months of ibrutinib treatment. These receptors all stem from a human donor with chronic lymphocytic leukemia.

This clone was recorded only once. CDR3 loop: CASSLGERGQPQHF. The CDR3 DNA sequence: TGCGCCAGCAGCTTAGGGGAGCGCGGGCAGCCCCAGCATTTT. The V gene is TRBV5-1, the J gene TRBJ1-5, with a possible D match to TRBD1 (5 bases). The ends were cut back, 2 bases at V and 7 bases at J, with 13 bases in the middle. Per germline, CDR1 SGHRS and CDR2 YFSETQ. This CDR3 has 14 amino acids.

This clone was detected a few times. V gene TRBV29-1 combines with J gene TRBJ1-5; D uncertain. The CDR3 has 13 amino acids. CDR1 and CDR2 (germline): SQVTM, ANQGSEA. Trimming stripped 2 bases from V and 3 bases from J, with 8 bases between. The CDR3 loop reads CSVETSVNQPQHF. CDR3 DNA sequence: TGCAGCGTTGAAACATCTGTCAATCAGCCCCAGCATTTT.

The V gene is TRBV18, the J gene TRBJ1-3, with unresolved D. V was trimmed by 0 bases and J by 9 bases, leaving 6 bases between them. The CDR3 contains 12 residues. The germline V gene encodes CDR1 KGHSH and CDR2 LQKENI. The CDR3 protein is CASSPPWRTIYF. The CDR3 coding sequence is TGTGCCAGCTCACCACCGTGGCGCACCATATATTTT.

The gene calls are TRBV6-5 and TRBJ2-3; 7 bases match TRBD1. CDR1 and CDR2 (germline): MNHEY, SVGAGI. The CDR3 sequence is 15 residues long. Losses at the gene ends were 2 bases for V and 1 base for J; bases not matched to a gene: 3. CDR3 nucleotides: TGTGCCAGCAGTTACGGACAGGAGGGCACAGATACGCAGTATTTT. Translating gives CASSYGQEGTDTQYF.

This clone showed up just a few times. The V and J genes are TRBV5-8 and TRBJ2-2; D not certain. CDR3 length: 14 residues. CDR1 is SGHTS, CDR2 YDEGEE, per germline. V gave up 2 bases and J gave up 5 bases, with 10 bases separating them. The CDR3 coding sequence is TGTGCCAGCAGCTTCCACCCGAGGACCGGGGAGCTGTTTTTT. Its translation is CASSFHPRTGELFF.